The entry below describes one T cell receptor beta chain. Its antigen is currently unknown. The data belong to a study of cytomegalovirus exposure and HLA in healthy donors. Clones were sequenced by immunoSEQ multiplex PCR, and TCRdb holds only the in-frame ones, with some missing. Here the sample spans roughly 70,000 clones, roughly 90% being singletons. The study, taken as a whole, reports: TCR beta chains numbering 164 were designated cytomegalovirus-associated. Cytomegalovirus status, reportedly, was diagnosed with high specificity and sensitivity by the classifier.

Germline V gene sequence: CDR1 SEHNR, CDR2 FQNEAQ (reference sequence). Deletions cut 4 bases from V and 1 base from J, with 11 bases between. This CDR3 region has 15 residues. The donors were part of the roughly 120-subject validation cohort, which stood apart from the 666-subject first cohort. This clonotype was sampled from a woman aged 18-29 years in good health and CMV-seropositive. Sequencing was done on a sample of PBMCs. The chain is built from TRBV7-9 and TRBJ2-1; weak D call: TRBD2 (5 bases). The CDR3 bases are TGTGCCAGCAGCTACGCTAGCAGTTCCTACAATGAGCAGTTCTTC. Translating gives CASSYASSSYNEQFF.